A selection of T cell receptor beta chains follows, all from one sample in a study of CXCR3-negative and CXCR3-positive naive CD8 T cells. After re-calling the 5' RACE reads, TCRdb lists one entry per CDR3 protein, DNA absent. The table for this sample gives about 120,000 distinct CDR3 sequences. Sequencing was performed on naive CXCR3- CD8+ T cells from blood. The receptors derive from a human donor in good health. Some clones in this sample may be carry-over from other donors' samples. The CDR3 runs from the conserved cysteine through the conserved F or W.

v_gene,len,j_gene,CDR3aa
TRBV3-1,18,TRBJ1-1,CASSQVLRDRGWITEAFF
TRBV28,14,TRBJ1-6,CASSFASYNSPLHF
TRBV14,12,TRBJ1-3,CASSQEISTIYF
TRBV29-1,13,TRBJ1-1,CSVDTDRLSEAFF
TRBV3-1,11,TRBJ2-1,CASSHGNEQFF
TRBV4-1,16,TRBJ2-7,CASSQEGLISSYEQYF
TRBV2,15,TRBJ2-5,CASKSEGTLQETQYF
TRBV27,16,TRBJ2-3,CASSRRQNPSTDTQYF
TRBV5-1,13,TRBJ2-7,CASSLALASEQYF
TRBV7-3,16,TRBJ2-2,CASSYGQRSNTGELFF
TRBV28,15,TRBJ2-3,CASSWAATSTDTQYF
TRBV4-2,15,TRBJ1-1,CASSQNREANTEAFF
TRBV6-5,16,TRBJ2-3,CASSLTGRTWADTQYF
TRBV7-6,17,TRBJ2-4,CASSLVEGFPAKNIQYF
TRBV7-9,18,TRBJ2-5,CASSLGASGDPYQETQYF
TRBV27,15,TRBJ2-7,CASSPSGQGFYEQYF
TRBV20-1,14,TRBJ1-6,CSARVTGDNSPLHF
TRBV28,13,TRBJ2-5,CASTFRGLEAQYF
TRBV29-1,14,TRBJ2-5,CSVELGQTQETQYF
TRBV25-1,13,TRBJ1-2,CASRAPGSPGYTF
TRBV29-1,13,TRBJ1-1,CSVEVGDNTEAFF
TRBV29-1,22,TRBJ2-3,CSVEDLDPGTGEPDTSTDTQYF
TRBV15,16,TRBJ2-3,CATSRAGTGYEDTQYF
TRBV2,15,TRBJ2-3,CASIGLAGLQDTQYF
TRBV7-9,16,TRBJ1-1,CASSLPGQGANTEAFF
TRBV7-8,13,TRBJ1-5,CAGGTGESQPQHF
TRBV6-5,14,TRBJ1-5,CASSWGFSNQPQHF